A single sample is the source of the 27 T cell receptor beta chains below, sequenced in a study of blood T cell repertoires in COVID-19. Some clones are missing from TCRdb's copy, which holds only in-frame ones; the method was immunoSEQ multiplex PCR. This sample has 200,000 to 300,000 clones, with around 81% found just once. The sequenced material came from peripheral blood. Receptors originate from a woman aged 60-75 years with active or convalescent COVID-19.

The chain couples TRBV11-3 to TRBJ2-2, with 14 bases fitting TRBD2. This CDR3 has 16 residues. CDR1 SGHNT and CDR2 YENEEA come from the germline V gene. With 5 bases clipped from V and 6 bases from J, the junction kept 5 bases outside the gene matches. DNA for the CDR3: TGTGCCAGCAGCCCCGGACTAGCGGGGGGCTCCGGGGAGCTGTTTTTT. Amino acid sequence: CASSPGLAGGSGELFF. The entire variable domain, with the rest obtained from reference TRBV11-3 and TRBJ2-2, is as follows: EAGVVQSPRYKIIEKKQPVAFWCNPISGHNTLYWYLQNLGQGPELLIRYENEEAVDDSQLPKDRFSAERLKGVDSTLKIQPAELGDSAVYLCASSPGLAGGSGELFFGEGSRLTVL.

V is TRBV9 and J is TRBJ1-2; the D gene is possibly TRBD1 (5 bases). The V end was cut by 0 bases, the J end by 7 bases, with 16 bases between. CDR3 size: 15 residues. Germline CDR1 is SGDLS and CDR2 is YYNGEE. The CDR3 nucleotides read TGTGCCAGCAGCGTAGGGCAGGGTGGTTCGTTTGGCTACACCTTC. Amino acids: CASSVGQGGSFGYTF. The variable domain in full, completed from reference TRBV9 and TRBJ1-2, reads DSGVTQTPKHLITATGQRVTLRCSPRSGDLSVYWYQQSLDQGLQFLIQYYNGEERAKGNILERFSAQQFPDLHSELNLSSLELGDSALYFCASSVGQGGSFGYTFGSGTRLTVV.

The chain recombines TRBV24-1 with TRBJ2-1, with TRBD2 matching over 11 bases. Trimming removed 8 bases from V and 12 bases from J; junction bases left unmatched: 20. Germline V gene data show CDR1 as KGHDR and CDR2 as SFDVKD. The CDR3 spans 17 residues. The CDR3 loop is CATTPGGDGTSGMRQFF. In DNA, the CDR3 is TGTGCCACCACCCCCGGTGGGGACGGGACTAGCGGAATGAGGCAGTTCTTC.

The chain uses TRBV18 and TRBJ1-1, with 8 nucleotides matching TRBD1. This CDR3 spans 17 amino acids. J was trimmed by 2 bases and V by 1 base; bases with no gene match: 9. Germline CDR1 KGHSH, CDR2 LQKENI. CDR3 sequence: CASSPQTTGTGNTEAFF. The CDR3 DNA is TGTGCCAGCTCACCACAAACTACTGGGACAGGCAACACTGAAGCTTTCTTT.

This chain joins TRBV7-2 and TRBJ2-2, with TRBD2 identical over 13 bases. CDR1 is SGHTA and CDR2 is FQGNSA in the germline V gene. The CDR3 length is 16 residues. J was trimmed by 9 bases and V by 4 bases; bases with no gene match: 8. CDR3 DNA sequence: TGTGCCAGCAGCTCGAGGACTAGCGGGAGAAGACGGGAGCTGTTTTTT. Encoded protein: CASSSRTSGRRRELFF.

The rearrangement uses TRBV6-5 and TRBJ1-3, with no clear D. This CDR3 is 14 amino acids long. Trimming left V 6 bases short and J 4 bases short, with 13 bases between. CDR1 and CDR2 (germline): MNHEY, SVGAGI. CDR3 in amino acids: CASRPSGEGNTIYF. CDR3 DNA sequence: TGTGCCAGCAGGCCTTCCGGTGAGGGAAACACCATATATTTT.

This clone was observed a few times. CDR3: CAIMGQLENTEAFF. CDR3 nucleotides: TGTGCCATCATGGGACAGTTAGAGAACACTGAAGCTTTCTTT. This chain connects TRBV10-3 to TRBJ1-1, with 7 bases fitting TRBD1. J lost 1 base, V lost 7 bases, and 6 bases had no gene match. This CDR3 has 14 amino acids. CDR1 is ENHRY, CDR2 SYGVKD, per germline.

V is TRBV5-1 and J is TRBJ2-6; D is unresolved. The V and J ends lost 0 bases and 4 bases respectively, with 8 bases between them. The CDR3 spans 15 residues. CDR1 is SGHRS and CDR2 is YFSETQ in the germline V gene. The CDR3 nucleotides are TGCGCCAGCAGCTTGGCAGGTCCGGGGGCCAACGTCCTGACTTTC. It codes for CASSLAGPGANVLTF.

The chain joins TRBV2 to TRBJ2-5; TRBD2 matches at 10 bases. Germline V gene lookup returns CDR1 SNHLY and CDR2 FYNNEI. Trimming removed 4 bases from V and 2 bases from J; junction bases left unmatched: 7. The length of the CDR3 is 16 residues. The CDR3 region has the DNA TGTGCCAGCAGTGGGTTACTAGCGGGACGACAAGAGACCCAGTACTTC. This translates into CASSGLLAGRQETQYF.

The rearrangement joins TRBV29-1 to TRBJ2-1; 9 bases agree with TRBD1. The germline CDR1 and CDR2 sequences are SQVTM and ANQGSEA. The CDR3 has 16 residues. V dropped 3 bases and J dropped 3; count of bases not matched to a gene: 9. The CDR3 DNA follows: TGCAGCGTTGATAATATTGGGACAGGGAGCTACAATGAGCAGTTCTTC. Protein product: CSVDNIGTGSYNEQFF.

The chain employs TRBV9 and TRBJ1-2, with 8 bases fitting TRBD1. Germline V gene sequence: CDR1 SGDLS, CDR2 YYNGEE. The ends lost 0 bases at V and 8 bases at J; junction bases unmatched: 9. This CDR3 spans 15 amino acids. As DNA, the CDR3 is TGTGCCAGCAGCGTAGGGCAGGGGGCAATCTCCGGCTACACCTTC. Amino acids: CASSVGQGAISGYTF.

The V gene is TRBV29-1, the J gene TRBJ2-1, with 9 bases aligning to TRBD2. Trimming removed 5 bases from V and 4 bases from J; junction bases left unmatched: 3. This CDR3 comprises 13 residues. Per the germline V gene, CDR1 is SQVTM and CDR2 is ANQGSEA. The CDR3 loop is CSVLAGVYNEQFF. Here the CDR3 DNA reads TGCAGCGTTTTAGCGGGAGTTTACAATGAGCAGTTCTTC.

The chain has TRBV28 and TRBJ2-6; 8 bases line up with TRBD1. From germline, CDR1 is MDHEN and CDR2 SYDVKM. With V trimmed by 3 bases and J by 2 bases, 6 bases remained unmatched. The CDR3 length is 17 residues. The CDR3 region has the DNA TGTGCCAGCAGTTTCCCCAGGGGGCGTGCTGGGGCCAACGTCCTGACTTTC. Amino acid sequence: CASSFPRGRAGANVLTF.

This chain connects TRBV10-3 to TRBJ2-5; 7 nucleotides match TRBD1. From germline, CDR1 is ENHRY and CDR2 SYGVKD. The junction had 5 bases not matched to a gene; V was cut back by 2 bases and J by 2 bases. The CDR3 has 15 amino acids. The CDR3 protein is CAISETGTAQETQYF. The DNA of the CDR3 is TGTGCCATCAGTGAGACCGGGACAGCTCAAGAGACCCAGTACTTC.

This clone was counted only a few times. The CDR3 region is CASTPMGGSNQPQHF. The CDR3 DNA reads TGTGCCAGTACCCCCATGGGGGGAAGCAATCAGCCCCAGCATTTT. The chain carries TRBV19 and TRBJ1-5, with D maybe TRBD1 (5 bases). The germline V gene encodes CDR1 LNHDA and CDR2 SQIVND (reference sequence). CDR3 length: 15 residues. V shed 7 bases and J shed 1 base, with 14 bases lying between them.

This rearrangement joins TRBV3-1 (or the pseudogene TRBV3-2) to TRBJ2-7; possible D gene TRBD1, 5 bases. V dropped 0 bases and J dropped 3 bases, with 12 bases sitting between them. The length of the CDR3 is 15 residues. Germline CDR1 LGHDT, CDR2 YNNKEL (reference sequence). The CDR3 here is CASSQDGFQGYEQYF. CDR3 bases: TGTGCCAGCAGCCAAGATGGATTCCAGGGCTACGAGCAGTACTTC.

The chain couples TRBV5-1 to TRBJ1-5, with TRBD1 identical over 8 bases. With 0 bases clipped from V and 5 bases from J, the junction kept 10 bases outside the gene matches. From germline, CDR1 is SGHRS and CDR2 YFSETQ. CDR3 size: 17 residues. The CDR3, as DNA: TGCGCCAGCAGCTTGGTACCCCAGGGGGCGACCGATCAGCCCCAGCATTTT. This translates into CASSLVPQGATDQPQHF. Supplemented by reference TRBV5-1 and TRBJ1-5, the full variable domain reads KAGVTQTPRYLIKTRGQQVTLSCSPISGHRSVSWYQQTPGQGLQFLFEYFSETQRNKGNFPGRFSGRQFSNSRSEMNVSTLELGDSALYLCASSLVPQGATDQPQHFGDGTRLSIL.

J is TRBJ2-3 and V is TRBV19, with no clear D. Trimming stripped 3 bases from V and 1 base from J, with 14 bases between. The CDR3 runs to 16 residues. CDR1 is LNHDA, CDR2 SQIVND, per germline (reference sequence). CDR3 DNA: TGTGCCAGTAGTATTAGTTCTAGACTGGGCACAGATACGCAGTATTTT. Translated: CASSISSRLGTDTQYF.

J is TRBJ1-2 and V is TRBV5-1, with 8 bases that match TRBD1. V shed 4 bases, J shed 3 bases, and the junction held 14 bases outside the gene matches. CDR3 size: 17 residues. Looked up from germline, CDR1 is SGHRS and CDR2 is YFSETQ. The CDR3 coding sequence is TGCGCCAGCAGCCCCCGGCAGGGGGCGAGGATGGACTATGGCTACACCTTC. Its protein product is CASSPRQGARMDYGYTF.

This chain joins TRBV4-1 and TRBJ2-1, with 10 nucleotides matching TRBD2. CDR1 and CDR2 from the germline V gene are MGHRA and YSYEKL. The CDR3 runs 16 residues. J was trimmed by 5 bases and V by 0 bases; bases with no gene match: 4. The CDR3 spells CASSQDGTSADNEQFF. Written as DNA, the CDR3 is TGCGCCAGCAGCCAAGACGGGACTAGCGCCGACAATGAGCAGTTCTTC.

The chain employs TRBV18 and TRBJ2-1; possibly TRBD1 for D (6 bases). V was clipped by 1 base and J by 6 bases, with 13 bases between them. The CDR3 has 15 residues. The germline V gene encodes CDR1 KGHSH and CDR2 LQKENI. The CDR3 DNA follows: TGTGCCAGCTCACCACGGTCACAGGGAGTCAATGAGCAGTTCTTC. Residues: CASSPRSQGVNEQFF.

CDR3 loop: CASSLLAGDTDTQYF. The CDR3 DNA sequence: TGTGCCAGCAGCCTACTAGCGGGGGATACAGATACGCAGTATTTT. The chain recombines TRBV2 with TRBJ2-3; 11 bases are shared with TRBD2. The CDR3 is 15 residues long. V lost 6 bases and J lost 3; bases outside the gene matches: 5. CDR1 and CDR2 (germline): SNHLY, FYNNEI.

As DNA, the CDR3 is TGCGCCAGCAGCTTGAGGAAGGGAGGTGATTCACCCCTCCACTTT. The encoded protein is CASSLRKGGDSPLHF. V is TRBV5-1 and J is TRBJ1-6; D is unclear. V shed 1 base and J shed 8 bases, with 13 bases lying between them. The germline V gene encodes CDR1 SGHRS and CDR2 YFSETQ. This CDR3 contains 15 residues. Combining the CDR3 with reference TRBV5-1 and TRBJ1-6 gives the whole variable domain KAGVTQTPRYLIKTRGQQVTLSCSPISGHRSVSWYQQTPGQGLQFLFEYFSETQRNKGNFPGRFSGRQFSNSRSEMNVSTLELGDSALYLCASSLRKGGDSPLHFGNGTRLTVT.

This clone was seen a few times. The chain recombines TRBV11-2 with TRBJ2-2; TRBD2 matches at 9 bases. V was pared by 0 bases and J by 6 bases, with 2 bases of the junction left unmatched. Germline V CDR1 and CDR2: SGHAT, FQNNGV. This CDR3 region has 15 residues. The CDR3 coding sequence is TGTGCCAGCAGCTTAGAAGGCGGGGGGGCCGGGGAGCTGTTTTTT. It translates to CASSLEGGGAGELFF.

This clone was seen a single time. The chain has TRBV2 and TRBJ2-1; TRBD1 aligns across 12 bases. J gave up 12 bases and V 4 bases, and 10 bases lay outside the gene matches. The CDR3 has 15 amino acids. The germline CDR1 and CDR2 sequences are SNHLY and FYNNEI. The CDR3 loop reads CASSAVGTGGERQFF. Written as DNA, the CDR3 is TGTGCCAGCAGTGCAGTCGGGACAGGGGGCGAAAGGCAGTTCTTC.

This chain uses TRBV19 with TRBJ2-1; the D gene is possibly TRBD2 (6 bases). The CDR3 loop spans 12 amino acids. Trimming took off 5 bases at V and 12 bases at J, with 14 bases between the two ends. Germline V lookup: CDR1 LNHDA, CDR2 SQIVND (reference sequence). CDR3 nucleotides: TGTGCCAGTAGTCTATCGACTAGTCGGCAGTTCTTC. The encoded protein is CASSLSTSRQFF.

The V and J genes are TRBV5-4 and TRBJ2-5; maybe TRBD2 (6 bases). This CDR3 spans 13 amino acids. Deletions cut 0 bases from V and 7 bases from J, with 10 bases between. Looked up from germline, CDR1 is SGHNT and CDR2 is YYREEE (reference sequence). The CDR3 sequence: CASSLGGTGTQYF. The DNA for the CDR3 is TGTGCCAGCAGCTTGGGGGGGACTGGGACCCAGTACTTC.